The 16 T cell receptor beta chains reported below all come from one sample, sequenced in a study of graft-versus-host responses after intestinal transplantation. Repertoires were generated with immunoSEQ multiplex PCR, while TCRdb's copy carries only in-frame clones and drops some. In the table there are about 88,000 clones, roughly 93% of which are singletons. These receptors' antigens are unknown. The sample was unstimulated CD4+ T cells sorted from spleen or lymph node cells, taken before transplant. Receptor source: a human donor who was the organ donor for an intestinal transplant.

The CDR3 loop is CASSVVRGGEQFF. The CDR3 DNA sequence: TGTGCCAGCAGCGTAGTTCGGGGAGGTGAGCAGTTCTTC. The chain combines TRBV9 with TRBJ2-1; the D gene is possibly TRBD2 (6 bases). Germline-derived CDR1 and CDR2 are SGDLS and YYNGEE. CDR3 length: 13 amino acids. Trimming pared 0 bases from V and 9 bases from J, leaving 10 bases between.

The genes are TRBV15 and TRBJ2-3; TRBD2 matches 11 bases. The V gene end was trimmed by 1 base and the J gene end by 0 bases; junction bases not matched to a gene: 0. The CDR3 loop spans 16 amino acids. Per germline, CDR1 LNHNV and CDR2 YYDKDF (reference sequence). In DNA, the CDR3 is TGTGCCACCAGCAGAGGACTAGCGGGGAGCACAGATACGCAGTATTTT. As protein: CATSRGLAGSTDTQYF. The full variable domain, in which reference TRBV15 and TRBJ2-3 provide the parts outside the CDR3, is DAMVIQNPRYQVTQFGKPVTLSCSQTLNHNVMYWYQQKSSQAPKLLFHYYDKDFNNEADTPDNFQSRRPNTSFCFLDIRSPGLGDTAMYLCATSRGLAGSTDTQYFGPGTRLTVL.

The CDR3 loop reads CASGLGDRAYGYTF. DNA for the CDR3: TGTGCTAGTGGTCTCGGGGACAGGGCCTATGGCTACACCTTC. The V call is TRBV12-5, the J call TRBJ1-2; 9 bases are shared with TRBD1. CDR3 length: 14 amino acids. The J segment lost 4 bases and the V segment lost 5 bases, leaving 5 bases of the junction unmatched. The germline V gene encodes CDR1 LGHNT and CDR2 FRNRAP.

CDR3 coding DNA: TGTGCCAGCAGCTTAGGAGCGGATTCACCCCTCCACTTT. This translates into CASSLGADSPLHF. The chain is built from TRBV7-2 and TRBJ1-6; no firm D call. CDR1 and CDR2 (germline): SGHTA, FQGNSA. Trimming shortened V by 1 base and J by 8 bases, and 6 bases separated the two germline ends. The CDR3 length is 13 residues. Using reference TRBV7-2 and TRBJ1-6 for the parts outside the CDR3, the full variable domain is GAGVSQSPSNKVTEKGKDVELRCDPISGHTALYWYRQSLGQGLEFLIYFQGNSAPDKSGLPSDRFSAERTGGSVSTLTIQRTQQEDSAVYLCASSLGADSPLHFGNGTRLTVT.

The rearrangement links TRBV11-2 to TRBJ2-5, with TRBD1 matching 7 bases. Germline V gene data show CDR1 as SGHAT and CDR2 as FQNNGV. The V and J ends lost 5 bases and 1 base, in that order; junction bases with no gene match: 10. The CDR3 is made up of 16 amino acids. The CDR3 region is CASSPLRDRAQETQYF. For the CDR3, the DNA is TGTGCCAGCAGCCCACTCCGGGACAGAGCCCAAGAGACCCAGTACTTC.

The rearrangement uses TRBV6-5 and TRBJ2-2; a possible D gene is TRBD1 (6 bases). The CDR3 covers 16 residues. V was clipped by 3 bases and J by 2 bases, with 13 bases between them. CDR1 and CDR2 from the germline V gene are MNHEY and SVGAGI. The DNA of the CDR3 is TGTGCCAGCAGTTATGTTGGGGGCAGAAACACCGGGGAGCTGTTTTTT. This codes for CASSYVGGRNTGELFF.

This rearrangement joins TRBV6-5 to TRBJ2-7; 11 bases agree with TRBD1. The CDR3 length is 14 residues. Per the germline V gene, CDR1 is MNHEY and CDR2 is SVGAGI. With V trimmed by 6 bases and J by 2 bases, 3 bases remained unmatched. CDR3 coding DNA: TGTGCCAGCAGAGCGGGACAGGGGGCCTACGAGCAGTACTTC. Amino acid sequence: CASRAGQGAYEQYF.

The V call is TRBV5-1, the J call TRBJ2-7; the D is unclear. Germline V gene lookup returns CDR1 SGHRS and CDR2 YFSETQ. V was shortened by 0 bases and J by 3 bases, with 13 bases between the two germline ends. The CDR3 is made up of 15 amino acids. Here the CDR3 reads CASSLEPSRSYEQYF. DNA of the CDR3: TGCGCCAGCAGCTTGGAGCCCTCCCGGAGCTACGAGCAGTACTTC.

This clone came up once. V gene TRBV5-4 combines with J gene TRBJ2-3; D remains unclear. V gave up 0 bases and J gave up 2 bases, with 7 bases separating them. The germline V gene has CDR1 SGHNT and CDR2 YYREEE (reference sequence). This CDR3 has 14 residues. The chain's CDR3 is CASSLVDDTDTQYF. DNA for the CDR3: TGTGCCAGCAGCTTGGTGGACGACACAGATACGCAGTATTTT.

This clone was counted once. The chain joins TRBV6-1 to TRBJ2-7, with D perhaps TRBD1 (5 bases). CDR1 and CDR2 (germline): MNHNS, SASEGT. V dropped 2 bases and J dropped 2 bases, with 10 bases sitting between them. The CDR3 runs 14 residues. The CDR3 region is CASSEIQGTYEQYF. The CDR3 DNA sequence: TGTGCCAGCAGTGAAATTCAGGGTACCTACGAGCAGTACTTC.

This clone was seen a single time. The chain combines TRBV12-5 with TRBJ2-5; 9 bases fit TRBD1. Trimming at V came to 10 bases and at J to 4 bases, leaving 7 bases not matched to a gene. Germline assignment: CDR1 LGHNT and CDR2 FRNRAP. This CDR3 contains 13 residues. CDR3 loop: CAKEQGAPETQYF. The DNA for the CDR3 is TGTGCTAAAGAACAGGGGGCACCAGAGACCCAGTACTTC. Based on the CDR3 plus reference TRBV12-5 and TRBJ2-5, the full variable domain is DARVTQTPRHKVTEMGQEVTMRCQPILGHNTVFWYRQTMMQGLELLAYFRNRAPLDDSGMPKDRFSAEMPDATLATLKIQPSEPRDSAVYFCAKEQGAPETQYFGPGTRLLVL.

This clone appeared a single time. The chain carries TRBV5-1 and TRBJ2-5; weak D call: TRBD1 (5 bases). Per the germline V gene, CDR1 is SGHRS and CDR2 is YFSETQ. The CDR3 runs 14 residues. V lost 3 bases to trimming and J lost 5 bases, with 14 bases between them. Here the CDR3 DNA reads TGCGCCAGCAGCTCGGAAGGGGTTCGTGAGACCCAGTACTTC. Translating it yields CASSSEGVRETQYF.

The chain joins TRBV4-2 to TRBJ1-5, with D possibly TRBD1 on 5 matching bases. The germline gives CDR1 LGHNA, CDR2 YNFKEQ. The CDR3 totals 16 residues. V lost 5 bases, J lost 2 bases, and 16 bases lay in between. Here the CDR3 reads CASSVSGAHGNQPQHF. The CDR3 nucleotides are TGTGCCAGCAGCGTTTCTGGGGCGCATGGCAATCAGCCCCAGCATTTT.

V is TRBV9 and J is TRBJ1-5, with 12 bases lining up with TRBD1. Unmatched junction bases numbered 4, after V lost 3 bases and J lost 6 bases. This CDR3 has 15 residues. Germline V gene lookup returns CDR1 SGDLS and CDR2 YYNGEE. The CDR3 DNA is TGTGCCAGCAGCGAGGGACAGGGGGCTGGTCAGCCCCAGCATTTT. Translated: CASSEGQGAGQPQHF.

The rearrangement links TRBV19 to TRBJ1-4; D is unresolved. CDR3 length: 14 residues. CDR1 is LNHDA, CDR2 SQIVND, per germline (reference sequence). V gave up 3 bases and J gave up 6 bases, with 11 bases separating them. CDR3: CASSMSHFYEKLFF. The CDR3 DNA is TGTGCCAGTAGTATGAGCCACTTTTATGAAAAACTGTTTTTT.

The genes are TRBV7-2 and TRBJ2-1; possibly TRBD1 or TRBD2 for D (5 bases each). The CDR3 loop spans 15 amino acids. Deletions cut 5 bases from V and 3 bases from J, with 14 bases between. Per the germline V gene, CDR1 is SGHTA and CDR2 is FQGNSA. CDR3 sequence reads: CASSPSRGVYNEQFF. For the CDR3, the DNA is TGTGCCAGCAGCCCATCTAGAGGGGTCTACAATGAGCAGTTCTTC.